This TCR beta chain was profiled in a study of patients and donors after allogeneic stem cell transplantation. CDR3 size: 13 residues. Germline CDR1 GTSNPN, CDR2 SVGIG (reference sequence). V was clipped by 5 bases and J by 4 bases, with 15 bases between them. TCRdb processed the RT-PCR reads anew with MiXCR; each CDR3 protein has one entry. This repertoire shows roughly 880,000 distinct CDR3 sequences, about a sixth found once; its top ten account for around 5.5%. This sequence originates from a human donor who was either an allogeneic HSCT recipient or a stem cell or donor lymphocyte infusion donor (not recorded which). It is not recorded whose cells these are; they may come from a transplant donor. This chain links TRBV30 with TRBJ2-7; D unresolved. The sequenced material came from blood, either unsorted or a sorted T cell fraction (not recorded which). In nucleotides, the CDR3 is TGTGCCTGGGACCTCAAGGCTGGGTACGAGCAGTACTTC. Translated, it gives CAWDLKAGYEQYF. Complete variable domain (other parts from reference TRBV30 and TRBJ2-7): SQTIHQWPATLVQPVGSPLSLECTVEGTSNPNLYWYRQAAGRGLQLLFYSVGIGQISSEVPQNLSASRPQDRQFILSSKKLLLSDSGFYLCAWDLKAGYEQYFGPGTRLTVT.